This T cell receptor beta chain emerged from a study of blood T cell repertoires in COVID-19. Background on the study: PBMCs, B-cell-depleted T cells, or T cells were the source of the cDNA or gDNA that made up the material.

Produced via immunoSEQ multiplex PCR; TCRdb's table is partial and in-frame only. The sample consists of approximately 260,000 clones, about 90% of them appearing once. In Cohort 3, a recovered donor had either two negative PCRs, clearance, or symptom resolution. V was pared by 1 base and J by 0 bases, with 6 bases of the junction left unmatched. CDR1 is SGHNT and CDR2 is YENEEA in the germline V gene. CDR3 length: 17 amino acids. V usage is TRBV11-3 and J usage is TRBJ2-1, with 7 bases matching TRBD1. This TCR was sampled from a woman between 18 and 29 years old who had recovered from COVID-19. Source material: PBMCs or T cells enriched from blood (not recorded which). In nucleotides, the CDR3 is TGTGCCAGCAGCTTAGGAACAGGGGTAGGCTCCTACAATGAGCAGTTCTTC. Translating gives CASSLGTGVGSYNEQFF. The entire variable domain, with the rest obtained from reference TRBV11-3 and TRBJ2-1, is as follows: EAGVVQSPRYKIIEKKQPVAFWCNPISGHNTLYWYLQNLGQGPELLIRYENEEAVDDSQLPKDRFSAERLKGVDSTLKIQPAELGDSAVYLCASSLGTGVGSYNEQFFGPGTRLTVL.